The clone carrying this T cell receptor (beta chain) was counted many times. Its antigen is undetermined. The length of the CDR3 is 12 residues. Trimming left V 5 bases short and J 6 bases short, with 10 bases between. CDR1 is SGHTA and CDR2 is FQGNSA in the germline V gene. What was amplified from RNA transcripts were TCR beta CDR3 regions. First-round RT-PCR targeting the TCR CDR3 was performed with the HTBI primer set. In TCRdb, the multiplex PCR reads were re-called with MiXCR into one record per CDR3 protein. There are 800,000 or so distinct CDR3 sequences in the sample; around 38% occur only once, and approximately 8.7% lies in the top ten. These data are taken from a study of T cells in Graves' hyperthyroidism and ophthalmopathy. The study, taken as a whole, reports: Ophthalmopathy and stable hyperthyroidism were separated by a 13 V-J model.

This receptor was taken from a man younger than 35 with Graves' hyperthyroidism. The specimen sequenced was blood. V is TRBV7-2 and J is TRBJ1-1; D not certain. CDR3 region: CASSPPYAEAFF. CDR3 sequence (DNA): TGTGCCAGCAGCCCCCCTTATGCTGAAGCTTTCTTT.